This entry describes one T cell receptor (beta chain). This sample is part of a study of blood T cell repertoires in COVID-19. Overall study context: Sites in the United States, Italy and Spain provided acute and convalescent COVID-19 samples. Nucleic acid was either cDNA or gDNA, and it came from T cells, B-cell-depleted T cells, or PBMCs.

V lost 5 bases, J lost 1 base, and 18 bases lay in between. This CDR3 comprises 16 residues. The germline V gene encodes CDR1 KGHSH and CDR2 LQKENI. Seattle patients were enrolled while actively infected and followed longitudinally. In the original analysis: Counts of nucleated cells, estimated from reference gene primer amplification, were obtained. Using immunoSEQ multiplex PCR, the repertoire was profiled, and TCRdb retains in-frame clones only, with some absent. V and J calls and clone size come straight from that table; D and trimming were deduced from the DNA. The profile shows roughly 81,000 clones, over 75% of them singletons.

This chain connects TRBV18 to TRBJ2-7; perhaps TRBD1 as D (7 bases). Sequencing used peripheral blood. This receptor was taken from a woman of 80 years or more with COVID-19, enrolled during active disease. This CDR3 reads CASSAVQGRTSYEQYF. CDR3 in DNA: TGTGCCAGCTCAGCCGTACAGGGGAGGACGTCCTACGAGCAGTACTTC.